The 19 T cell receptor beta chains below come from one sample, sequenced in a study of blood T cell repertoires in COVID-19. Using immunoSEQ multiplex PCR, the repertoire was profiled, and TCRdb retains in-frame clones only, with some absent. The data hold about 140,000 clones, with 79% observed a single time. Sequences were obtained from peripheral blood. The receptors shown here come from a man aged 60 to 69 with acute or convalescent COVID-19.

This clone is a singleton in its sample. The rearrangement uses TRBV6-5 and TRBJ2-7, with 7 bases matching TRBD2. CDR3 length: 14 residues. CDR1 MNHEY and CDR2 SVGAGI come from the germline V gene. The ends lost 8 bases at V and 7 bases at J; junction bases unmatched: 14. DNA for the CDR3: TGTGCCAGCCGCCGGAGGGTATTCGGGGGGGAGCAGTACTTC. The encoded protein is CASRRRVFGGEQYF.

This chain connects TRBV11-3 to TRBJ2-2; 14 bases are a match to TRBD2. Per germline, CDR1 SGHNT and CDR2 YENEEA. This CDR3 is built from 18 residues. J gave up 5 bases and V 8 bases, and 13 bases lay outside the gene matches. The CDR3 reads CASSYRGGLAGATGELFF. The CDR3 DNA reads TGTGCCAGCTCCTACAGGGGGGGACTAGCGGGAGCTACCGGGGAGCTGTTTTTT. Drawing the rest from reference TRBV11-3 and TRBJ2-2, the complete variable domain is EAGVVQSPRYKIIEKKQPVAFWCNPISGHNTLYWYLQNLGQGPELLIRYENEEAVDDSQLPKDRFSAERLKGVDSTLKIQPAELGDSAVYLCASSYRGGLAGATGELFFGEGSRLTVL.

This rearrangement joins TRBV3-1 (or the pseudogene TRBV3-2) to TRBJ2-7; 10 nucleotides match TRBD1. The CDR3 runs 15 residues. Per the germline V gene, CDR1 is LGHDT and CDR2 is YNNKEL (reference sequence). The V segment lost 5 bases and the J segment 3 bases; nucleotides outside the gene matches: 7. The CDR3 coding sequence is TGTGCCAGCAGCTCACGGGACAGGGGACTCTACGAGCAGTACTTC. This encodes CASSSRDRGLYEQYF.

The J gene is TRBJ2-5, the V gene TRBV6-6; no firm D call. Per the germline V gene, CDR1 is MNHNY and CDR2 is SVGAGI (reference sequence). The CDR3 consists of 14 residues. Trimming shortened V by 4 bases and J by 2 bases, and 11 bases separated the two germline ends. Here the CDR3 reads CASSSPPYQETQYF. DNA of the CDR3: TGTGCCAGCAGTTCTCCACCCTATCAAGAGACCCAGTACTTC.

The chain combines TRBV11-2 with TRBJ2-3; the D gene is possibly TRBD2 (6 bases). The CDR3 length is 14 residues. V was cut by 7 bases and J by 2 bases, with 13 bases left in between. CDR1 is SGHAT and CDR2 is FQNNGV in the germline V gene. CDR3 protein: CASTLEGSTDTQYF. CDR3 nucleotide sequence: TGTGCCAGCACCTTGGAGGGATCCACAGATACGCAGTATTTT.

The V and J genes are TRBV19 and TRBJ1-5, with TRBD1 matching over 7 bases. Germline V gives CDR1 LNHDA, CDR2 SQIVND (reference sequence). The CDR3 loop spans 13 amino acids. The J segment lost 0 bases and the V segment lost 10 bases, leaving 3 bases of the junction unmatched. The chain's CDR3 is CATGTVSNQPQHF. The CDR3 region has the DNA TGTGCCACGGGGACAGTTAGCAATCAGCCCCAGCATTTT. The whole variable domain, filled in from reference TRBV19 and TRBJ1-5, reads DGGITQSPKYLFRKEGQNVTLSCEQNLNHDAMYWYRQDPGQGLRLIYYSQIVNDFQKGDIAEGYSVSREKKESFPLTVTSAQKNPTAFYLCATGTVSNQPQHFGDGTRLSIL.

This chain links TRBV24-1 with TRBJ1-2, with 7 bases matching TRBD1. Per germline, CDR1 KGHDR and CDR2 SFDVKD. With V trimmed by 7 bases and J by 5 bases, 9 bases remained unmatched. This CDR3 has 14 amino acids. CDR3 in DNA: TGTGCCACCAGGATGACAGGGCCTCCTTATGGCTACACCTTC. Amino acid sequence: CATRMTGPPYGYTF.

V usage is TRBV30 and J usage is TRBJ2-7; D is perhaps TRBD1 (6 bases). This CDR3 contains 15 residues. Trimming shortened V by 0 bases and J by 2 bases, and 14 bases separated the two germline ends. Germline values: CDR1 GTSNPN, CDR2 SVGIG (reference sequence). CDR3 sequence: CAWSVFGAGAYEQYF. DNA of the CDR3: TGTGCCTGGAGTGTATTCGGGGCAGGGGCCTACGAGCAGTACTTC. The full variable domain, rest sourced from reference TRBV30 and TRBJ2-7, is SQTIHQWPATLVQPVGSPLSLECTVEGTSNPNLYWYRQAAGRGLQLLFYSVGIGQISSEVPQNLSASRPQDRQFILSSKKLLLSDSGFYLCAWSVFGAGAYEQYFGPGTRLTVT.

This chain links TRBV10-3 with TRBJ1-1, with 9 bases that match TRBD1. There are 14 residues in the CDR3. CDR1 and CDR2 from the germline V gene are ENHRY and SYGVKD. After removal of 6 bases from V and 3 bases from J, the junction contained 5 bases not matched to a gene. The CDR3 DNA is TGTGCCATCAGCGGGACAGGGAGGGACACTGAAGCTTTCTTT. It specifies CAISGTGRDTEAFF.

This rearrangement joins TRBV9 to TRBJ2-1; 9 positions agree with TRBD1. The CDR3 is 15 amino acids. Germline V gene sequence: CDR1 SGDLS, CDR2 YYNGEE. V gave up 2 bases and J gave up 5 bases; unmatched junction bases: 5. CDR3 sequence: CASSVNRGPNNEQFF. CDR3 nucleotides: TGTGCCAGCAGCGTTAACAGGGGGCCAAACAATGAGCAGTTCTTC.

The CDR3 loop is CASSQGGQLNTEAFF. The CDR3 nucleotides are TGTGCCAGCAGCCAAGGGGGACAGCTGAACACTGAAGCTTTCTTT. The chain joins TRBV3-1 (or the pseudogene TRBV3-2) to TRBJ1-1; 7 bases align to TRBD1. Germline loops: CDR1 LGHDT, CDR2 YNNKEL (reference sequence). Trimming removed 1 base from V and 0 bases from J; junction bases left unmatched: 2. This CDR3 contains 15 residues.

This clone was observed a handful of times. V gene TRBV6-2 or TRBV6-3 combines with J gene TRBJ1-6; D uncertain. Between the trimmed V and J ends, which lost 2 bases and 3 bases, there was a span of 11 bases. Germline V lookup: CDR1 MNHEY, CDR2 SVGEGT. CDR3 length equals 16 residues. The CDR3 here is CASSYLGDGYNSPLHF. The CDR3 region has the DNA TGTGCCAGCAGTTACCTCGGAGACGGCTATAATTCACCCCTCCACTTT.

Only one count was recorded for this clone. CDR3 DNA: TGTGCCAGCAGCCAAGAAACCGGGACTGAAGCTTTCTTT. Amino acid sequence: CASSQETGTEAFF. The chain couples TRBV4-2 to TRBJ1-1, with D unclear. The CDR3 is 13 residues long. Trimming shortened V by 0 bases and J by 5 bases, and 7 bases separated the two germline ends. The germline V gene has CDR1 LGHNA and CDR2 YNFKEQ.

V is TRBV3-1 (or the pseudogene TRBV3-2) and J is TRBJ2-7, with 10 nucleotides matching TRBD1. CDR1 LGHDT and CDR2 YNNKEL come from the germline V gene (reference sequence). The CDR3 contains 13 residues. The V gene end was trimmed by 5 bases and the J gene end by 3 bases; junction bases not matched to a gene: 1. The CDR3, as DNA: TGTGCCAGCAGCGGACAGGGGGACTACGAGCAGTACTTC. Translation gives CASSGQGDYEQYF.

In nucleotides, the CDR3 is TGTGCCAGCAACCTGGACAGTTCGAGGGAGACCCAGTACTTC. Translating it yields CASNLDSSRETQYF. The chain joins TRBV7-2 to TRBJ2-5, with D possibly TRBD1 on 6 matching bases. CDR1 and CDR2 from the germline V gene are SGHTA and FQGNSA. The V gene lost 7 bases and the J gene lost 5 bases, with 17 bases spanning the gap. CDR3 length: 14 residues.

The V gene is TRBV19, the J gene TRBJ2-5; 7 positions agree with TRBD2. CDR1 and CDR2 (germline): LNHDA, SQIVND (reference sequence). V was clipped by 3 bases and J by 1 base; unmatched bases: 5. The CDR3 extends over 15 amino acids. CDR3 amino acids: CASSMGGTLQETQYF. For the CDR3, the DNA is TGTGCCAGTAGTATGGGGGGGACCCTCCAAGAGACCCAGTACTTC.

The rearrangement uses TRBV19 and TRBJ1-4, with unresolved D. V was shortened by 7 bases and J by 5 bases, with 14 bases between the two germline ends. Germline CDR1 reads LNHDA; CDR2 reads SQIVND (reference sequence). The CDR3 sequence is 14 residues long. CDR3 nucleotides: TGTGCCAGTAACCCGGGAGCGCCGAATGAAAAACTGTTTTTT. Translation gives CASNPGAPNEKLFF.

This rearrangement joins TRBV6-5 to TRBJ2-7, with 7 bases matching TRBD2. Per germline, CDR1 MNHEY and CDR2 SVGAGI. Trimming removed 7 bases from V and 3 bases from J; junction bases left unmatched: 6. The CDR3 consists of 13 residues. CDR3 protein: CASTREVGYEQYF. In DNA form, the CDR3 reads TGTGCCAGCACACGGGAGGTCGGCTACGAGCAGTACTTC.

Only one count was recorded for this clone. The chain is built from TRBV5-4 and TRBJ2-2, with D perhaps TRBD2 (6 bases). V lost 0 bases, J lost 6 bases, and 15 bases lay in between. The CDR3 extends over 16 amino acids. Germline CDR1 and CDR2: SGHNT and YYREEE (reference sequence). The CDR3: CASSLGSGVLSGELFF. The CDR3 DNA sequence: TGTGCCAGCAGCTTGGGTTCGGGGGTCCTGTCCGGGGAGCTGTTTTTT.